The clone carrying this TCR beta chain has a single count. This sample is part of a study of control samples from healthy donors and cancer patients. This CDR3 spans 20 amino acids. Sequenced by immunoSEQ multiplex PCR; TCRdb stores in-frame clones only, minus some. The sample contains 75,000 to 95,000 clones, about 89% of which appear only once. The sequencing sample was made of PBMCs. The sequence came from a woman aged 45-59 years with colorectal cancer. The rearrangement links TRBV21-1 to TRBJ2-2; the table names TRBD1, a call not compared with the DNA. TRBV21-1 is a pseudogene segment. CDR3 amino acids: CASSKDRQGAFSGNTGELFF. In DNA, the CDR3 is TGTGCCAGCAGCAAAGATCGGCAGGGGGCATTTTCAGGAAACACCGGGGAGCTGTTTTTT.